Below are 7 T cell receptor beta chains sequenced from a single sample in a study of cytomegalovirus exposure and HLA in healthy donors listed by TCRdb under 2017. The library was built by means of the immunoSEQ multiplex PCR assay. A mixture of 60 forward primers for TCR Vbeta segments and 13 reverse primers for TCR Jbeta segments was used in the multiplex PCR. TCRdb mirrors the immuneACCESS table, restricted to in-frame sequences. Some clones are absent from its copies; in checked studies, under half trace to an unresolved V gene, and the reason for the others is unknown. The sample contains about 69,000 clones, approximately 80% of them found a single time. The ten largest clones represent more than 2.5% of the sample. The material sequenced was PBMCs. All receptors come from a man aged 18-30 years in good health and CMV-seronegative.

The CDR3 spells CASSPEGQGQFF. DNA of the CDR3: TGTGCCAGCAGCCCCGAAGGACAGGGGCAGTTCTTC. This rearrangement joins TRBV6-6 to TRBJ2-1, with 8 bases that match TRBD1. Germline loops: CDR1 MNHNY, CDR2 SVGAGI (reference sequence). The CDR3 contains 12 residues. Germline trimming cut 6 bases from V and 12 bases from J; bases unmatched to any gene: 7.

The rearrangement uses TRBV6-4 and TRBJ2-2; D not resolved. This CDR3 comprises 14 residues. Germline V gene sequence: CDR1 MRHNA, CDR2 SNTAGT. With 1 base removed from V and 4 bases from J, the gap between germline ends came to 7 bases. The CDR3 DNA reads TGTGCCAGCAGTGACTTGTCATCCACCGGGGAGCTGTTTTTT. Its protein product is CASSDLSSTGELFF.

This chain uses TRBV7-8 with TRBJ2-4; 10 bases match TRBD2. Trimming removed 2 bases from V and 5 bases from J; junction bases left unmatched: 15. Germline V lookup: CDR1 SGHVS, CDR2 FQNEAQ. This CDR3 region has 19 residues. CDR3 coding DNA: TGTGCCAGCAGCTTAAGCGGGGGGGCCGGGGTCGGGTGGGAAAACATTCAGTACTTC. Translating gives CASSLSGGAGVGWENIQYF.

The rearrangement joins TRBV19 to TRBJ1-3; D is undetermined. Between the trimmed V and J ends, which lost 6 bases and 0 bases, there was a span of 24 bases. CDR1 LNHDA and CDR2 SQIVND come from the germline V gene (reference sequence). The CDR3 has 19 amino acids. CDR3 loop: CASRPAGQASHSSGNTIYF. CDR3 nucleotides: TGTGCCAGTAGGCCCGCTGGGCAGGCGTCACACAGCTCTGGAAACACCATATATTTT.

V is TRBV19 and J is TRBJ1-5; 7 nucleotides match TRBD1. Trimming removed 5 bases from V and 2 bases from J; junction bases left unmatched: 6. This CDR3 contains 15 residues. Germline V lookup: CDR1 LNHDA, CDR2 SQIVND (reference sequence). The CDR3 sequence: CASSFLGQGNQPQHF. The CDR3 DNA sequence: TGTGCCAGTAGTTTTCTTGGACAGGGCAATCAGCCCCAGCATTTT.

In its sample, this clone ranks as medium-sized (0.01 to 0.1%). The rearrangement joins TRBV6-4 to TRBJ1-2; TRBD1 aligns across 8 bases. Per the germline V gene, CDR1 is MRHNA and CDR2 is SNTAGT. The CDR3 extends over 15 amino acids. The V and J ends lost 4 bases and 6 bases, in that order; junction bases with no gene match: 10. The CDR3 DNA is TGTGCCAGCAGTGCCGAGACGACAGGGGTGGATGGCTACACCTTC. This gives the protein CASSAETTGVDGYTF.

This clone was seen just once. The chain recombines TRBV28 with TRBJ2-1, with D unclear. CDR3 length: 12 amino acids. Germline V gene data show CDR1 as MDHEN and CDR2 as SYDVKM. V gave up 6 bases and J gave up 2 bases, with 5 bases separating them. The CDR3 DNA is TGTGCCAGCAGGACAACCTACAATGAGCAGTTCTTC. Translation gives CASRTTYNEQFF.